Listed here are 21 T cell receptor beta chains from one sample, sequenced in a study of a mutant IDH1 vaccine in newly diagnosed glioma. The sample's time point: week 5, during vaccination. Doses of 300 ug of mutant IDH1 20-mer peptide were given with topical imiquimod. Assay: immunoSEQ multiplex PCR; the TCRdb copy retains only in-frame clones and omits some. Here the sample spans around 23,000 clones, around 79% being singletons. Their antigens are not known. The specimen comprised PBMCs, sampled from a glioma patient whose treatment included an IDH1 peptide vaccine. Receptors were obtained from a man aged 40-55 years with glioma.

A remark on this clone: Other DNA sequences of this sample code for an identical CDR3. This chain's CDR3 is CASSLAGRYNEQFF. The CDR3 nucleotides are TGTGCCAGCAGCTTAGCGGGACGCTACAATGAGCAGTTCTTC. This chain links TRBV11-1 with TRBJ2-1; either TRBD1 or TRBD2 may fit D (5 bases each). Germline assignment: CDR1 SGHAT and CDR2 FQDESV (reference sequence). CDR3 length equals 14 residues. Trimming cost V 0 bases and J 3 bases, with 6 bases left between them.

The V gene is TRBV7-2, the J gene TRBJ1-4; tentatively, D is TRBD1 (5 bases). CDR3 length: 14 amino acids. Looked up from germline, CDR1 is SGHTA and CDR2 is FQGNSA. V lost 1 base, J lost 5 bases, and 8 bases lay in between. CDR3 bases: TGTGCCAGCAGCTTAGGAGACAGCAATGAAAAACTGTTTTTT. It yields the protein CASSLGDSNEKLFF. Based on the CDR3 plus reference TRBV7-2 and TRBJ1-4, the full variable domain is GAGVSQSPSNKVTEKGKDVELRCDPISGHTALYWYRQSLGQGLEFLIYFQGNSAPDKSGLPSDRFSAERTGGSVSTLTIQRTQQEDSAVYLCASSLGDSNEKLFFGSGTQLSVL.

The CDR3, as DNA: TGTGCCAGCTCACCCGGATTAGACAGAGCATACGAGCAGTACTTC. Translating gives CASSPGLDRAYEQYF. The chain has TRBV18 and TRBJ2-7; D is perhaps TRBD1 (5 bases). This CDR3 has 15 amino acids. The germline CDR1 and CDR2 sequences are KGHSH and LQKENI. Trimming cost V 3 bases and J 4 bases, with 16 bases left between them.

The chain couples TRBV5-4 to TRBJ1-1; tentative D call: TRBD1 (6 bases). Germline V lookup: CDR1 SGHNT, CDR2 YYREEE (reference sequence). V was cut by 4 bases and J by 8 bases, with 21 bases left in between. CDR3 length equals 15 residues. CDR3 sequence: CASSPGQFRVMEAFF. The CDR3 region has the DNA TGTGCCAGCAGCCCCGGACAGTTTCGGGTCATGGAAGCTTTCTTT. The full variable domain, in which reference TRBV5-4 and TRBJ1-1 provide the parts outside the CDR3, is ETGVTQSPTHLIKTRGQQVTLRCSSQSGHNTVSWYQQALGQGPQFIFQYYREEENGRGNFPPRFSGLQFPNYSSELNVNALELDDSALYLCASSPGQFRVMEAFFGQGTRLTVV.

The chain links TRBV5-6 to TRBJ1-1; 7 nucleotides line up with TRBD1. This CDR3 contains 18 residues. The V and J ends lost 7 bases and 0 bases, in that order; junction bases with no gene match: 18. Germline CDR1 is SGHDT and CDR2 is YYEEEE. CDR3 bases: TGTGCCAGCTCCAGCCTAGGAGGACAGGATCTCATGAACACTGAAGCTTTCTTT. The encoded protein is CASSSLGGQDLMNTEAFF. The full variable domain, its missing parts supplied by reference TRBV5-6 and TRBJ1-1, is DAGVTQSPTHLIKTRGQQVTLRCSPKSGHDTVSWYQQALGQGPQFIFQYYEEEERQRGNFPDRFSGHQFPNYSSELNVNALLLGDSALYLCASSSLGGQDLMNTEAFFGQGTRLTVV.

CDR3 bases: TGTGCCAGTAGTATTTGGGACGGGGATCAGCCCCAGCATTTT. This encodes CASSIWDGDQPQHF. The chain employs TRBV19 and TRBJ1-5, with TRBD1 as a possible D gene (5 bases). Trimming pared 3 bases from V and 5 bases from J, leaving 11 bases between. The germline gives CDR1 LNHDA, CDR2 SQIVND (reference sequence). The CDR3 is made up of 14 amino acids. Complete variable domain (other parts from reference TRBV19 and TRBJ1-5): DGGITQSPKYLFRKEGQNVTLSCEQNLNHDAMYWYRQDPGQGLRLIYYSQIVNDFQKGDIAEGYSVSREKKESFPLTVTSAQKNPTAFYLCASSIWDGDQPQHFGDGTRLSIL.

The chain uses TRBV18 and TRBJ1-2; weak D call: TRBD1 (6 bases). The length of the CDR3 is 15 residues. Looked up from germline, CDR1 is KGHSH and CDR2 is LQKENI. Trimming took 0 bases from V and 6 from J, leaving 14 bases between them. This CDR3 reads CASSPPPSGGDGYTF. CDR3 nucleotide sequence: TGTGCCAGCTCACCACCTCCCTCGGGGGGCGATGGCTACACCTTC.

This clone is deemed medium-sized (0.01 to 0.1%). This chain links TRBV6-5 with TRBJ1-2, with a tentative D call TRBD1 (5 bases). The V end lost 0 bases, the J end lost 8 bases, and 7 bases lay between the germline ends. This CDR3 spans 12 amino acids. CDR1 is MNHEY and CDR2 is SVGAGI in the germline V gene. The CDR3 coding sequence is TGTGCCAGCAGTTACTCGGGGCTCGGCTACACCTTC. Its translation: CASSYSGLGYTF.

The chain couples TRBV7-9 to TRBJ2-5; 11 positions agree with TRBD2. The J segment lost 4 bases and the V segment lost 4 bases, leaving 17 bases of the junction unmatched. The CDR3 has 19 residues. CDR1 SEHNR and CDR2 FQNEAQ come from the germline V gene (reference sequence). In DNA, the CDR3 is TGTGCCAGCAGCTCCACCGTTACAACGATAGCGGGAGGGGCAGAGACCCAGTACTTC. Its protein product is CASSSTVTTIAGGAETQYF.

The count of this clone is one. The V and J genes are TRBV5-6 and TRBJ2-7, with D possibly matching TRBD1 (6 bases). The V end lost 4 bases, the J end lost 2 bases, and 16 bases lay between the germline ends. The CDR3 has 15 residues. From germline, CDR1 is SGHDT and CDR2 YYEEEE. The CDR3 region is CASSPLRGSTYEQYF. The CDR3 DNA is TGTGCCAGCAGCCCCTTAAGGGGGTCCACCTACGAGCAGTACTTC.

This clone was counted only a few times. The chain links TRBV9 to TRBJ1-1, with 10 bases aligning to TRBD1. V lost 3 bases, J lost 0 bases, and 2 bases stayed unmatched. Germline assignment: CDR1 SGDLS and CDR2 YYNGEE. The CDR3 covers 15 residues. The CDR3 DNA reads TGTGCCAGCAGCGAGGGACAGGGGATGAACACTGAAGCTTTCTTT. Amino acid sequence: CASSEGQGMNTEAFF.

In its sample, this clone was seen once. The CDR3 bases are TGTGCCAGCAGTTACCAGGGGCGCACTGAAGCTTTCTTT. Translated, it gives CASSYQGRTEAFF. The chain employs TRBV6-6 and TRBJ1-1; weak D call: TRBD1 (6 bases). With 2 bases removed from V and 4 bases from J, the gap between germline ends came to 8 bases. CDR1 is MNHNY, CDR2 SVGAGI, per germline (reference sequence). The CDR3 extends over 13 amino acids.

The chain has TRBV7-8 and TRBJ2-1; D gene unclear. The CDR3 has 13 residues. Germline CDR1 reads SGHVS; CDR2 reads FQNEAQ. Trimming stripped 5 bases from V and 7 bases from J, with 12 bases between. The CDR3 nucleotides read TGTGCCAGCAGCATAAACGCCGGTAATGAGCAGTTCTTC. It encodes CASSINAGNEQFF. Looking up the rest from reference TRBV7-8 and TRBJ2-1 gives the full variable domain: GAGVSQSPRYKVAKRGQDVALRCDPISGHVSLFWYQQALGQGPEFLTYFQNEAQLDKSGLPSDRFFAERPEGSVSTLKIQRTQQEDSAVYLCASSINAGNEQFFGPGTRLTVL.

A few counts support this clone. V is TRBV7-9 and J is TRBJ1-4, with D possibly TRBD1 on 6 matching bases. The germline CDR1 and CDR2 sequences are SEHNR and FQNEAQ (reference sequence). Deletions cut 5 bases from V and 4 bases from J, with 26 bases between. The CDR3 has 19 amino acids. The CDR3 DNA sequence: TGTGCCAGCAGCCCTCGGCGCCCGGGAGGGACACCTGATAATGAAAAACTGTTTTTT. It translates to CASSPRRPGGTPDNEKLFF. The full variable domain, its missing parts supplied by reference TRBV7-9 and TRBJ1-4, is DTGVSQNPRHKITKRGQNVTFRCDPISEHNRLYWYRQTLGQGPEFLTYFQNEAQLEKSRLLSDRFSAERPKGSFSTLEIQRTEQGDSAMYLCASSPRRPGGTPDNEKLFFGSGTQLSVL.

This clone turned up a few times. The V call is TRBV2, the J call TRBJ1-4, with D possibly TRBD1 on 5 matching bases. Germline assignment: CDR1 SNHLY and CDR2 FYNNEI. This CDR3 spans 16 amino acids. V gave up 0 bases and J gave up 10 bases, with 18 bases separating them. The CDR3 loop is CASSEALLQGAAKLFF. The CDR3 nucleotides read TGTGCCAGCAGTGAAGCGCTTCTGCAGGGAGCGGCAAAACTGTTTTTT.

The chain joins TRBV5-4 to TRBJ2-5, with TRBD2 identical over 13 bases. V was pared by 4 bases and J by 3 bases, with 6 bases of the junction left unmatched. This CDR3 spans 16 amino acids. The germline V gene encodes CDR1 SGHNT and CDR2 YYREEE (reference sequence). This chain's CDR3 is CASSPTGLAGEETQYF. The CDR3 coding sequence is TGTGCCAGCAGCCCTACCGGACTAGCGGGAGAAGAGACCCAGTACTTC.

The chain has TRBV5-1 and TRBJ1-1; the D is unclear. The germline V gene encodes CDR1 SGHRS and CDR2 YFSETQ. The V and J ends lost 4 bases and 4 bases respectively, with 17 bases between them. This CDR3 has 15 amino acids. CDR3 sequence (DNA): TGCGCCAGCAGCGCCGAGCCAGGAACTGCCACTGAAGCTTTCTTT. Amino acid sequence: CASSAEPGTATEAFF. The entire variable domain, with the rest obtained from reference TRBV5-1 and TRBJ1-1, is as follows: KAGVTQTPRYLIKTRGQQVTLSCSPISGHRSVSWYQQTPGQGLQFLFEYFSETQRNKGNFPGRFSGRQFSNSRSEMNVSTLELGDSALYLCASSAEPGTATEAFFGQGTRLTVV.

The chain carries TRBV27 and TRBJ2-1; tentatively, D is TRBD2 (5 bases). Germline lookup yields CDR1 MNHEY and CDR2 SMNVEV (reference sequence). V was clipped by 11 bases and J by 6 bases, with 26 bases between them. CDR3 length equals 16 residues. CDR3 amino acids: CAGLPFPTLNTNEQFF. CDR3 DNA sequence: TGTGCCGGACTCCCCTTCCCGACCCTCAATACCAATGAGCAGTTCTTC.

The chain recombines TRBV27 with TRBJ2-7; TRBD1 agrees at 10 bases. Germline lookup yields CDR1 MNHEY and CDR2 SMNVEV (reference sequence). The CDR3 consists of 16 residues. The V segment lost 4 bases and the J segment 5 bases; nucleotides outside the gene matches: 11. This CDR3 reads CASSSPGQGSLNEQYF. CDR3 DNA sequence: TGTGCCAGCAGTTCGCCGGGACAGGGGTCCCTGAACGAGCAGTACTTC.

The CDR3 protein is CASSFGAGTEAFF. In DNA form, the CDR3 reads TGTGCCAGCAGCTTCGGTGCGGGCACTGAAGCTTTCTTT. The chain employs TRBV13 and TRBJ1-1; D unresolved. The CDR3 totals 13 residues. The V end lost 3 bases, the J end lost 4 bases, and 9 bases lay between the germline ends. Germline V gene data show CDR1 as PRHDT and CDR2 as FYEKMQ (reference sequence).

This chain joins TRBV9 and TRBJ2-1; 10 positions match TRBD2. This CDR3 is 18 amino acids long. The V and J ends lost 0 bases and 3 bases, in that order; junction bases with no gene match: 9. Germline assignment: CDR1 SGDLS and CDR2 YYNGEE. Here the CDR3 reads CASSVGGTSVQLYNEQFF. The CDR3 DNA follows: TGTGCCAGCAGCGTAGGGGGGACTAGCGTTCAACTCTACAATGAGCAGTTCTTC. The full variable domain, its missing parts supplied by reference TRBV9 and TRBJ2-1, is DSGVTQTPKHLITATGQRVTLRCSPRSGDLSVYWYQQSLDQGLQFLIQYYNGEERAKGNILERFSAQQFPDLHSELNLSSLELGDSALYFCASSVGGTSVQLYNEQFFGPGTRLTVL.